The present T cell receptor (beta chain) was sequenced within a study of T cell therapy after organ transplantation. About the research overall: Responders numbered eight and nonresponders two among around ten patients.

Remarks on this clone: Its antigen is currently unknown.

The time point here: 4-8 weeks after completion of therapy. Trimming took off 5 bases at V and 0 bases at J, with 15 bases between the two ends. Germline lookup yields CDR1 PRHDT and CDR2 FYEKMQ (reference sequence). This CDR3 region has 16 residues. Whole-study findings and limits: Few nonresponder expansions may reflect low coverage from poor CD8+ yield.

Produced via immunoSEQ multiplex PCR; TCRdb's table is partial and in-frame only. The profile shows over 2,500 clones, 70% to 90% of them singletons. The V gene is TRBV13, the J gene TRBJ2-3; possible D gene TRBD2, 6 bases. This sample comprised CD8+ T cells from blood, obtained after autologous CMV-specific T cell therapy. This TCR came from a human patient who had received a solid organ transplant and had CMV disease. Some T cells may be transferred from the graft donor. The CDR3 loop is CASSASGDTSTDTQYF. The CDR3 DNA sequence: TGTGCCAGCAGCGCATCGGGGGATACTAGCACAGATACGCAGTATTTT.